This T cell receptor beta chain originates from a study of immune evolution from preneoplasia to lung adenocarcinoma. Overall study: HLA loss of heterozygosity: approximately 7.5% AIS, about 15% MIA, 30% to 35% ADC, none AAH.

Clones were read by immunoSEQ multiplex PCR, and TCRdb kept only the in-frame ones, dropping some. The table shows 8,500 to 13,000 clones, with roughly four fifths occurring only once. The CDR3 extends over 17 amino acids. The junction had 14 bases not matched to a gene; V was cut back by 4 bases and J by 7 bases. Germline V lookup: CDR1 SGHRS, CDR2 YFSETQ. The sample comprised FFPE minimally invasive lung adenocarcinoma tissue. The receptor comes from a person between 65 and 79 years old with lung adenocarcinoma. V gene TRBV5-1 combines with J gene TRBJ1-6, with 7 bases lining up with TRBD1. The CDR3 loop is CASSPTVSGTENSPLHF. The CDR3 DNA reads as TGCGCCAGCAGCCCCACAGTTTCAGGGACAGAAAATTCACCCCTCCACTTT.